Described below is a single TCR beta chain sequence and its context. Its antigen is not known. The sample belongs to a study of synovial regulatory T cells in juvenile arthritis. Findings of the study overall: TCR diversity was lower in inflammation-associated blood Treg cells than in other blood Treg cells. Largely private between patients, iaTreg TCR repertoires showed partial overlap with synovial Teff and blood CPL repertoires.

This table comes from immunoSEQ multiplex PCR, and its TCRdb copy is limited to in-frame clones, with some not included. The listing contains 9,000 to 10,000 clones. Germline V gives CDR1 SGHRS, CDR2 YFSETQ. This CDR3 contains 13 residues. No DNA sequence was recorded. The sample comprised Treg cells from blood. The subset denotes: remaining (HLA-DR-negative) circulating blood Treg cells. The source is a donor aged 2-30 years with juvenile idiopathic arthritis. The gene calls are TRBV5-1 and TRBJ1-2; the TCRdb D gene call, TRBD1, has no DNA to confirm it. Here the CDR3 reads CASSLETGSGYTF.